The present T cell receptor (beta chain) was sequenced within a study of monozygotic twins with inflammatory bowel disease. UMIs containing a 6-nucleotide sample barcode were added via template switching. TCRdb reprocessed the 5' RACE reads, keeping one entry per CDR3 protein, no DNA. Its table records 95,000 to 110,000 distinct CDR3 sequences. Researchers collected more than 2 ml of blood per donor. Source material: blood. The receptor comes from a human donor with ulcerative colitis or Crohn's disease, or a healthy co-twin of an affected twin (not recorded which).

CDR3 region: CASSAGQRHSPLHF. V is TRBV27 and J is TRBJ1-6; with no DNA, the TCRdb D assignment of TRBD1 cannot be verified. Germline loops: CDR1 MNHEY, CDR2 SMNVEV (reference sequence). The CDR3 sequence is 14 residues long.